Presented here are 25 T cell receptor beta chains from one specimen sequenced in a study of T-cell memory formation after mild COVID-19. TCRdb itself ran the 5' RACE reads through MiXCR, one entry per CDR3 protein. The repertoire has under 150,000 distinct CDR3 sequences, 20% to 25% of them found once; the top ten carry around 41%. The material sequenced was PBMCs or a T cell subset sorted from them (not recorded which). The receptors derive from a man aged 18 to 35 who had mild COVID-19 (a few samples of this study predate the infection). Cell type and time point are not known.

This clonotype was seen a few times. The chain links TRBV27 to TRBJ1-2; D may be TRBD1 (5 bases). The CDR3 runs 14 residues. Germline values: CDR1 MNHEY, CDR2 SMNVEV (reference sequence). The V end lost 8 bases, the J end lost 2 bases, and 15 bases lay between the germline ends. This chain's CDR3 is CASRLGGTNYGYTF. For the CDR3, the DNA is TGTGCCAGCCGCTTGGGAGGGACCAACTATGGCTACACCTTC.

The chain has TRBV11-2 and TRBJ1-2; D not certain. The germline CDR1 and CDR2 sequences are SGHAT and FQNNGV. The V and J ends lost 4 bases and 6 bases respectively, with 9 bases between them. CDR3 length: 12 residues. CDR3 residues: CASSWKGDGYTF. CDR3 nucleotides: TGTGCCAGCAGCTGGAAGGGTGATGGCTACACCTTC.

The chain employs TRBV12-3 or TRBV12-4 and TRBJ2-2, with TRBD1 as a possible D gene (6 bases). The CDR3 has 15 amino acids. Trimming left V 2 bases short and J 5 bases short, with 12 bases between. CDR3 coding DNA: TGTGCCAGCAGTTTACTTGGGGGCGGGACCGGGGAGCTGTTTTTT. Protein product: CASSLLGGGTGELFF.

This clonotype was seen only a few times. The V gene is TRBV7-9, the J gene TRBJ2-3, with D tentatively TRBD1 (6 bases). Germline CDR1 and CDR2: SEHNR and FQNEAQ (reference sequence). Trimming removed 4 bases at V and 1 base at J, with 6 bases between. CDR3 length equals 13 residues. The chain's CDR3 is CASSSGGTDTQYF. The CDR3 DNA follows: TGTGCCAGCAGCTCAGGGGGCACAGATACGCAGTATTTT.

The genes are TRBV5-1 and TRBJ2-2, with no clear D. The CDR3 covers 14 residues. CDR1 SGHRS and CDR2 YFSETQ come from the germline V gene. Trimming pared 3 bases from V and 6 bases from J, leaving 12 bases between. This chain's CDR3 is CASSSDGVAGELFF. CDR3 nucleotides: TGCGCCAGCAGCTCGGACGGTGTGGCCGGGGAGCTGTTTTTT. Filled out from reference TRBV5-1 and TRBJ2-2, the complete variable domain reads KAGVTQTPRYLIKTRGQQVTLSCSPISGHRSVSWYQQTPGQGLQFLFEYFSETQRNKGNFPGRFSGRQFSNSRSEMNVSTLELGDSALYLCASSSDGVAGELFFGEGSRLTVL.

This clonotype occurred a few times. V and J are TRBV7-8 and TRBJ1-2, with a possible D match to TRBD1 (6 bases). V dropped 5 bases and J dropped 4 bases, with 14 bases sitting between them. This CDR3 region has 14 residues. The germline CDR1 and CDR2 sequences are SGHVS and FQNEAQ. The CDR3 loop is CASSDTGFGYGYTF. CDR3 coding DNA: TGTGCCAGCAGCGACACAGGGTTTGGCTATGGCTACACCTTC.

At least ten counts were recorded for this clonotype. J is TRBJ2-7 and V is TRBV6-5, with 9 nucleotides matching TRBD1. Germline CDR1 and CDR2: MNHEY and SVGAGI. CDR3 length: 15 residues. Trimming took 6 bases from V and 2 from J; bases not matched to a gene: 8. CDR3 in amino acids: CASRTGTGSPYEQYF. In DNA, the CDR3 is TGTGCCAGCAGAACCGGGACAGGGAGTCCCTACGAGCAGTACTTC.

In this sample, this clonotype turned up once. V and J are TRBV3-1 and TRBJ1-1; a weak D match, TRBD1 (6 bases). The CDR3 spans 12 residues. Deletions cut 4 bases from V and 7 bases from J, with 10 bases between. Germline V lookup: CDR1 LGHDT, CDR2 YNNKEL (reference sequence). CDR3 in DNA: TGTGCCAGCAGCCCGAGGGGGGGTGAAGCTTTCTTT. It is translated as CASSPRGGEAFF.

V and J are TRBV2 and TRBJ2-1; D is possibly TRBD1 (6 bases). The germline gives CDR1 SNHLY, CDR2 FYNNEI. CDR3 size: 14 residues. V lost 11 bases, J lost 8 bases, and 22 bases lay in between. The CDR3, as DNA: TGTGCCCAGCACGAGCAGGGGAAGACGGATGAGCAGTTCTTC. Translating gives CAQHEQGKTDEQFF.

The rearrangement joins TRBV12-3 or TRBV12-4 to TRBJ1-4, with unresolved D. The CDR3 length is 13 residues. V gave up 3 bases and J gave up 4 bases, with 6 bases separating them. The CDR3 sequence is CASSFSVNEKLFF. In DNA form, the CDR3 reads TGTGCCAGCAGTTTTTCGGTTAATGAAAAACTGTTTTTT.

In its sample, this clonotype was seen a few times. This chain links TRBV5-1 with TRBJ2-2; 9 nucleotides align to TRBD1. This CDR3 spans 15 amino acids. Trimming took 4 bases from V and 6 from J; bases not matched to a gene: 7. Germline lookup yields CDR1 SGHRS and CDR2 YFSETQ. The CDR3 spells CASSVGQGVPGELFF. In DNA form, the CDR3 reads TGCGCCAGCAGCGTGGGACAGGGCGTCCCCGGGGAGCTGTTTTTT.

This clonotype was recorded only once. The V and J genes are TRBV5-6 and TRBJ2-4; D is possibly TRBD2 (5 bases). The CDR3 has 12 residues. Trimming took off 2 bases at V and 8 bases at J, with 8 bases between the two ends. Germline V gene data show CDR1 as SGHDT and CDR2 as YYEEEE. The CDR3 DNA is TGTGCCAGCAGCTTAAACGGGGACATTCAGTACTTC. Protein: CASSLNGDIQYF.

The chain recombines TRBV7-6 with TRBJ2-5; D gene uncertain. This CDR3 has 12 residues. V was cut by 4 bases and J by 3 bases, with 6 bases left in between. Germline lookup yields CDR1 SGHVS and CDR2 FNYEAQ. CDR3 amino acids: CASSSREETQYF. The CDR3 DNA reads as TGTGCCAGCAGCTCTAGGGAAGAGACCCAGTACTTC.

The chain recombines TRBV4-1 with TRBJ2-7, with TRBD2 matching 8 bases. V dropped 3 bases and J dropped 3; count of bases not matched to a gene: 10. The length of the CDR3 is 16 residues. Looked up from germline, CDR1 is MGHRA and CDR2 is YSYEKL. This chain's CDR3 is CASSQPGAGVFYEQYF. In nucleotides, the CDR3 is TGCGCCAGCAGCCAGCCTGGAGCGGGGGTCTTCTACGAGCAGTACTTC.

The gene calls are TRBV12-5 and TRBJ1-2, with 7 positions matching TRBD1. The CDR3 has 14 residues. The J segment lost 4 bases and the V segment lost 5 bases, leaving 7 bases of the junction unmatched. Germline values: CDR1 LGHNT, CDR2 FRNRAP. CDR3 protein: CASGLGQDLYGYTF. CDR3 sequence (DNA): TGTGCTAGTGGTCTCGGACAGGACCTCTATGGCTACACCTTC.

A remark on this clonotype: Mismatch with germline at one junction end may stem from a read error. The chain employs TRBV4-1 and TRBJ2-7; the D gene could be TRBD1 or TRBD2 (5 bases each). CDR1 is MGHRA and CDR2 is YSYEKL in the germline V gene. The CDR3 is made up of 13 amino acids. CDR3 residues: CASSQERGPLLDF. CDR3 DNA: TGCGCCAGCAGCCAAGAAAGGGGACCCCTTTTGGACTTC.

Concerning this clonotype: Germline is not matched at one junction end, which may reflect a read error. The J gene is TRBJ1-1, the V gene TRBV5-1; D not certain. The CDR3 totals 16 residues. Germline CDR1 reads SGHRS; CDR2 reads YFSETQ. The CDR3 spells CASSFAGGYLNTEAFF. As DNA, the CDR3 is TGCGCCAGCAGCTTCGCGGGAGGGTACCTGAATACTGAAGCTTTCTTT.

This rearrangement joins TRBV24-1 to TRBJ1-5; the D is unclear. Trimming pared 6 bases from V and 3 bases from J, leaving 11 bases between. This CDR3 has 14 residues. The germline V gene encodes CDR1 KGHDR and CDR2 SFDVKD. The CDR3 nucleotides are TGTGCCACCAGTCGACGAGGCGCCAATCAGCCCCAGCATTTT. This sequence encodes CATSRRGANQPQHF.

The sample holds a few counts of this clonotype. The V and J genes are TRBV6-5 and TRBJ1-2, with 8 positions matching TRBD1. This CDR3 is built from 16 residues. Germline V gene lookup returns CDR1 MNHEY and CDR2 SVGAGI. V gave up 6 bases and J gave up 2 bases; unmatched junction bases: 11. DNA of the CDR3: TGTGCCAGCAGCCCGGAGTCAGGGGGCAAGAACTATGGCTACACCTTC. Encoded protein: CASSPESGGKNYGYTF.

The chain has TRBV7-9 and TRBJ2-1; TRBD1 matches at 7 bases. Trimming took 1 base from V and 8 from J; bases not matched to a gene: 5. The V gene's germline CDR1 is SEHNR and CDR2 FQNEAQ (reference sequence). CDR3 size: 14 residues. The CDR3 DNA reads TGTGCCAGCAGCTTAGGGGACAGCATCTATGAGCAGTTCTTC. As protein: CASSLGDSIYEQFF.

The table lists this clonotype with a few counts. The CDR3 loop is CASKFLGNTEAFF. The DNA for the CDR3 is TGTGCCAGCAAGTTCCTGGGGAACACTGAAGCTTTCTTT. This chain connects TRBV12-3 or TRBV12-4 to TRBJ1-1; D uncertain. Trimming cost V 7 bases and J 1 base, with 10 bases left between them. This CDR3 is built from 13 residues.

In its sample, this clonotype was seen many times. This chain joins TRBV4-3 and TRBJ2-5, with 8 bases lining up with TRBD2. There are 15 residues in the CDR3. Germline CDR1 is LGHNA and CDR2 is YSLEER. The junction had 2 bases not matched to a gene; V was cut back by 0 bases and J by 2 bases. As DNA, the CDR3 is TGCGCCAGCAGCCAAGATCGGGGGGGTCAAGAGACCCAGTACTTC. It codes for CASSQDRGGQETQYF.

The genes are TRBV7-6 and TRBJ2-7; 7 bases are a match to TRBD1. Losses at the gene ends were 4 bases for V and 1 base for J; bases not matched to a gene: 4. The V gene's germline CDR1 is SGHVS and CDR2 FNYEAQ. CDR3 length: 14 amino acids. CDR3 nucleotides: TGTGCCAGCAGCTCAGACAGGGCTTCCTACGAGCAGTACTTC. It yields the protein CASSSDRASYEQYF.

This chain joins TRBV6-2 or TRBV6-3 and TRBJ2-7; D gene unclear. The germline V and J ends were trimmed by 7 bases and 2 bases, with 12 bases remaining between them. CDR3 length: 13 residues. Germline CDR1 MNHEY, CDR2 SVGEGT. The CDR3 nucleotides are TGTGCCAGCACCCTTGGCAGAGCCTACGAGCAGTACGTC. It is translated as CASTLGRAYEQYV.

The chain links TRBV6-5 to TRBJ1-6; D is perhaps TRBD1 (5 bases). Germline CDR1 and CDR2: MNHEY and SVGAGI. The CDR3 covers 15 residues. The V end lost 2 bases, the J end lost 9 bases, and 14 bases lay between the germline ends. The DNA for the CDR3 is TGTGCCAGCAGTTACGCCGAGGGGAGCGGTTCACCCCTCCACTTT. It codes for CASSYAEGSGSPLHF.